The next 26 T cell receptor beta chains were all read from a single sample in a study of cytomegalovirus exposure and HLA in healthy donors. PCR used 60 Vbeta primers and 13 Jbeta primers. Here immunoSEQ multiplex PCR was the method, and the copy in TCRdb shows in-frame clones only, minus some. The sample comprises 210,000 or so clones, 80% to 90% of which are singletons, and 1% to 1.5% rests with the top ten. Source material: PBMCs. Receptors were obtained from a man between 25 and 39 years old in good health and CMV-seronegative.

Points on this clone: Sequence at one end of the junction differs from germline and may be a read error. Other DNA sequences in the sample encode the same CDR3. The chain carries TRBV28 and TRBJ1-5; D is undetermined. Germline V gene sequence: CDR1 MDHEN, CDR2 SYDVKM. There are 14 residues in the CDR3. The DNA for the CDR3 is TGTGCCAGCAGTCGAGGGAGCGGTAATCAGCCCCAGCACTTT. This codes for CASSRGSGNQPQHF.

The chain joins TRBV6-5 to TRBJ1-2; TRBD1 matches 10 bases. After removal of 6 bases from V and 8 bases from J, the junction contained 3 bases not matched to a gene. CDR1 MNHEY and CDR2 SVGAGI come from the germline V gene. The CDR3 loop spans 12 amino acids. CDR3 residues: CASRRDRGGYTF. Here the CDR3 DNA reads TGTGCCAGCAGAAGGGACAGGGGAGGCTACACCTTC.

The CDR3 bases are TGTGCCAGCAGTTCTAGCGGGAGAACCTACAATGAGCAGTTCTTC. Amino acid sequence: CASSSSGRTYNEQFF. The V call is TRBV28, the J call TRBJ2-1; 10 positions agree with TRBD2. The CDR3 contains 15 residues. Trimming cost V 4 bases and J 2 bases; bases outside gene matches: 2. Germline V gene lookup returns CDR1 MDHEN and CDR2 SYDVKM.

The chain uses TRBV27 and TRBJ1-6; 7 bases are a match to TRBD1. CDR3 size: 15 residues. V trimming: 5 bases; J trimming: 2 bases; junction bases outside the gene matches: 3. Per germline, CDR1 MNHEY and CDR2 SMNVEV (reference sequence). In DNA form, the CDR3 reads TGTGCCAGCAGTCCGGACAGGACCTATAATTCACCCCTCCACTTT. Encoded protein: CASSPDRTYNSPLHF.

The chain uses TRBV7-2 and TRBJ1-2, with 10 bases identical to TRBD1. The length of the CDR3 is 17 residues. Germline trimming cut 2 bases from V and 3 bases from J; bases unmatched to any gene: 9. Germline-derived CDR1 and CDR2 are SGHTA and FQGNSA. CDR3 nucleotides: TGTGCCAGCAGCTTACGATCGGGACAGGGGATTTACTATGGCTACACCTTC. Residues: CASSLRSGQGIYYGYTF.

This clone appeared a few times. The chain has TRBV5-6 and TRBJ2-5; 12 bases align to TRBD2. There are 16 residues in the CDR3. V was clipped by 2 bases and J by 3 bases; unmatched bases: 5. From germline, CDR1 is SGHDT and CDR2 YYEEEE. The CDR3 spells CASSLLAGGVEETQYF. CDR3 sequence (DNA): TGTGCCAGCAGCTTACTAGCGGGGGGAGTAGAAGAGACCCAGTACTTC. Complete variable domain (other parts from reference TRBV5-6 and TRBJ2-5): DAGVTQSPTHLIKTRGQQVTLRCSPKSGHDTVSWYQQALGQGPQFIFQYYEEEERQRGNFPDRFSGHQFPNYSSELNVNALLLGDSALYLCASSLLAGGVEETQYFGPGTRLLVL.

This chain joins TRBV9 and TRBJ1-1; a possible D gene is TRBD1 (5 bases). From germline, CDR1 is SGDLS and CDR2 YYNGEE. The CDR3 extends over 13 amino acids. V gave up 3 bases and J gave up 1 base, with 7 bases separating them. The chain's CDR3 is CASSGQWNTEAFF. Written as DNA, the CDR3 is TGTGCCAGCAGCGGACAGTGGAACACTGAAGCTTTCTTT.

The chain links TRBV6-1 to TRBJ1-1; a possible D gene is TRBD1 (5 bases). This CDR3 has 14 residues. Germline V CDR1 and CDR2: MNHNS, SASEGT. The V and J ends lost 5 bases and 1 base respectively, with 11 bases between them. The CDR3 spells CASSYDRANTEAFF. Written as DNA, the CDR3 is TGTGCCAGCAGTTATGACAGAGCGAACACTGAAGCTTTCTTT.

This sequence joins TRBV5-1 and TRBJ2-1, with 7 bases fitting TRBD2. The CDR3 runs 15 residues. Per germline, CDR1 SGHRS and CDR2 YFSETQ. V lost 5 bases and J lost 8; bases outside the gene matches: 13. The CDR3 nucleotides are TGCGCCAGCAGTCTATCAGGACTAGTGGGGGATGAGCAGTTCTTC. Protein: CASSLSGLVGDEQFF.

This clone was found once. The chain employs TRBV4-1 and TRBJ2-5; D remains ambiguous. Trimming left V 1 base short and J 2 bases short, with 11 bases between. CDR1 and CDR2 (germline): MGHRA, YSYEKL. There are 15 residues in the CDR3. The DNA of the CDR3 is TGCGCCAGCAGCCAAGGACAACGGATTCAAGAGACCCAGTACTTC. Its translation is CASSQGQRIQETQYF.

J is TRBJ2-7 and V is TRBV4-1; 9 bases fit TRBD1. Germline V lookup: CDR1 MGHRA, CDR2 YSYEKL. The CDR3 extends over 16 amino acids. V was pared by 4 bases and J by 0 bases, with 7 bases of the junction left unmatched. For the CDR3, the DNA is TGCGCCAGCAGCCTACAGGGGGCCGTCCCCTCCTACGAGCAGTACTTC. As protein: CASSLQGAVPSYEQYF.

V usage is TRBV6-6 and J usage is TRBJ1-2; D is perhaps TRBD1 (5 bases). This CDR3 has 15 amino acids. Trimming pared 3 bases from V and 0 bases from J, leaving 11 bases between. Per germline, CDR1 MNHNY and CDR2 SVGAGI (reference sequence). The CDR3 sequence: CASSYQDNPNYGYTF. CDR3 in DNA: TGTGCCAGCAGTTATCAGGACAACCCTAACTATGGCTACACCTTC.

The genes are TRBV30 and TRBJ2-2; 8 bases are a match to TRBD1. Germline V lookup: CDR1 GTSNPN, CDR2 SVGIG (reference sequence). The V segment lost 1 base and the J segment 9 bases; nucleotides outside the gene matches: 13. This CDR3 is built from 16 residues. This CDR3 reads CAWSATRTGLRRELFF. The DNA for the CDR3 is TGTGCCTGGAGTGCCACTCGGACAGGGCTGAGGCGGGAGCTGTTTTTT.

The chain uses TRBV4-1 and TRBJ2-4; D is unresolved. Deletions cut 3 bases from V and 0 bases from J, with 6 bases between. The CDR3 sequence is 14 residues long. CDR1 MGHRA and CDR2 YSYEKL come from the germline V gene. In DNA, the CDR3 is TGCGCCAGCAGCCACCCGGGAGCCAAAAACATTCAGTACTTC. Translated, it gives CASSHPGAKNIQYF.

In DNA form, the CDR3 reads TGTGCCAGCGCCACCCAGGGCATGAACACTGAAGCTTTCTTT. Protein product: CASATQGMNTEAFF. This chain links TRBV7-8 with TRBJ1-1; TRBD1 might be the D (5 bases). The V gene lost 8 bases and the J gene lost 0 bases, with 13 bases spanning the gap. Germline V CDR1 and CDR2: SGHVS, FQNEAQ. The CDR3 consists of 14 residues.

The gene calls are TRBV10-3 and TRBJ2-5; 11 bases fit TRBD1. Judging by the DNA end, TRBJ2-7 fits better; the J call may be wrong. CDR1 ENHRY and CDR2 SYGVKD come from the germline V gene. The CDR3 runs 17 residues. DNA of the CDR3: TGTGCCATCAGTGATCCCCTGAGGACAGGGGGCGGCTACGAGCAGTACTTC. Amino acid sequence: CAISDPLRTGGGYEQYF.

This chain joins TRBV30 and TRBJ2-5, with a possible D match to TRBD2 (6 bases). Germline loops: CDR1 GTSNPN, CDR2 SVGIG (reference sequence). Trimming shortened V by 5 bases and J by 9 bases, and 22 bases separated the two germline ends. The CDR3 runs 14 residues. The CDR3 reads CAWSLNGRGEAQYF. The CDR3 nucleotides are TGTGCCTGGTCCTTGAACGGGCGAGGGGAGGCCCAGTACTTC.

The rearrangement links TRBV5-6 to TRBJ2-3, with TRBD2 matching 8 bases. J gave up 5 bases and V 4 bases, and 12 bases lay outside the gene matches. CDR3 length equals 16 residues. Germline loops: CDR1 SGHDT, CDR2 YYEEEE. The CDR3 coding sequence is TGTGCCAGCAGCCTCCTGGGGAGGGCGGGGGGAGATACGCAGTATTTT. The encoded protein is CASSLLGRAGGDTQYF.

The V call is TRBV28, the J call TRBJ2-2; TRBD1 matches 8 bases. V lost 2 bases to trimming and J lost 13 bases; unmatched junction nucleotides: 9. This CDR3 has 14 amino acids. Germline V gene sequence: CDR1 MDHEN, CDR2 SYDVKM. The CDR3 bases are TGTGCCAGCAGTTTACGCAGGGGGCACCGCACGCTGTTTTTT. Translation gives CASSLRRGHRTLFF. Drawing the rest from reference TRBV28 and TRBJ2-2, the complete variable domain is DVKVTQSSRYLVKRTGEKVFLECVQDMDHENMFWYRQDPGLGLRLIYFSYDVKMKEKGDIPEGYSVSREKKERFSLILESASTNQTSMYLCASSLRRGHRTLFFGEGSRLTVL.

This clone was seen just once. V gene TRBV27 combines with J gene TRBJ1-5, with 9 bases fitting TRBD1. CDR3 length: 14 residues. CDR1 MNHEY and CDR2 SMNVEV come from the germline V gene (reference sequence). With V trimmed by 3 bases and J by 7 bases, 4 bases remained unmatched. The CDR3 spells CASSFTGGGQPQHF. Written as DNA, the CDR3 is TGTGCCAGCAGTTTTACAGGGGGCGGGCAGCCCCAGCATTTT.

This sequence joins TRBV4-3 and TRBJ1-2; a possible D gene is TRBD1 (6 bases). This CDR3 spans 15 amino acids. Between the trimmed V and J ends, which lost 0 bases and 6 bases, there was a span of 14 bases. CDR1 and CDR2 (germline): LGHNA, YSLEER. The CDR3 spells CASSQDRRGKDGYTF. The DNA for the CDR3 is TGCGCCAGCAGCCAAGATCGAAGGGGGAAAGATGGCTACACCTTC.

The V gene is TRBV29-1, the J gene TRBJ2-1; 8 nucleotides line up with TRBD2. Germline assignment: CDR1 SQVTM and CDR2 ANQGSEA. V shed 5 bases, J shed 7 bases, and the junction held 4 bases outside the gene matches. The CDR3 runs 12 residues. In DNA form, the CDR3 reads TGCAGCGTTTCTCCTAGCGGGAATGAGCAGTTCTTC. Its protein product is CSVSPSGNEQFF.

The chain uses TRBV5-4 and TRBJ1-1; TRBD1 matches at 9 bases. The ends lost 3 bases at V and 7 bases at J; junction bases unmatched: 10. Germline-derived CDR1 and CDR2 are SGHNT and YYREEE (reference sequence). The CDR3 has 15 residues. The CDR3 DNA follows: TGTGCCAGCAGCTCGAGGACAGGGGATCGTCTTGAAGCTTTCTTT. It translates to CASSSRTGDRLEAFF.

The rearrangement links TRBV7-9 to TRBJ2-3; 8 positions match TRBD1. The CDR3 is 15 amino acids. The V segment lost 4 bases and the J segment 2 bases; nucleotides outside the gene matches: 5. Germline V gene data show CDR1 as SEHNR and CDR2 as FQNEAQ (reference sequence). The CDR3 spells CASSSRTGHTDTQYF. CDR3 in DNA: TGTGCCAGCAGCTCAAGGACAGGGCACACAGATACGCAGTATTTT. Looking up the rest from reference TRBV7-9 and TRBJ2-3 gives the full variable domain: DTGVSQNPRHKITKRGQNVTFRCDPISEHNRLYWYRQTLGQGPEFLTYFQNEAQLEKSRLLSDRFSAERPKGSFSTLEIQRTEQGDSAMYLCASSSRTGHTDTQYFGPGTRLTVL.

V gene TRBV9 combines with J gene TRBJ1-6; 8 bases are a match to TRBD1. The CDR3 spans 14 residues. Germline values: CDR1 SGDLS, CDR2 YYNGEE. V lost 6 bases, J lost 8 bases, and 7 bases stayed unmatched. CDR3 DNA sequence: TGTGCCAGCACTCCGACAGGGGATTATTCACCCCTCCACTTT. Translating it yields CASTPTGDYSPLHF.

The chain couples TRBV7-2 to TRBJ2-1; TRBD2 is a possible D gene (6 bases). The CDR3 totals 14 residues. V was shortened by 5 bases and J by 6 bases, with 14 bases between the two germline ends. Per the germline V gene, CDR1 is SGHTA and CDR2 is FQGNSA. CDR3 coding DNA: TGTGCCAGCAGCCCTCCCCCAGCGGGCAATGAGCAGTTCTTC. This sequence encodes CASSPPPAGNEQFF.